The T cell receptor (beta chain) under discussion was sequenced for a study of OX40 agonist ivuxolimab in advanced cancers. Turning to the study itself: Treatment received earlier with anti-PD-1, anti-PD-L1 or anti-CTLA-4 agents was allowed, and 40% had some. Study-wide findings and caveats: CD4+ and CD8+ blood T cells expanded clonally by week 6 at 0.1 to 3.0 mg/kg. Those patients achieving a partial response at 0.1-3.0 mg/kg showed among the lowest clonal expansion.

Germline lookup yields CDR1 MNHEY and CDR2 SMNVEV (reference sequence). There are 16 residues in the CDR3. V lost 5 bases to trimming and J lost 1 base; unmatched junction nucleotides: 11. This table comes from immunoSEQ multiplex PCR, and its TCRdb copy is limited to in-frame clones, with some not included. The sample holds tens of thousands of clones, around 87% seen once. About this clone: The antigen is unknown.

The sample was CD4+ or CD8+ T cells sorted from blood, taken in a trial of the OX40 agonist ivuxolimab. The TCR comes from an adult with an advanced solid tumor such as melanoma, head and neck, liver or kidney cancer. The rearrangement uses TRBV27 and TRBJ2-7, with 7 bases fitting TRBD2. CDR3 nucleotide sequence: TGTGCCAGCAGTCTTTTAGGGAGCGGGGATTCCTACGAGCAGTACTTC. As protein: CASSLLGSGDSYEQYF.